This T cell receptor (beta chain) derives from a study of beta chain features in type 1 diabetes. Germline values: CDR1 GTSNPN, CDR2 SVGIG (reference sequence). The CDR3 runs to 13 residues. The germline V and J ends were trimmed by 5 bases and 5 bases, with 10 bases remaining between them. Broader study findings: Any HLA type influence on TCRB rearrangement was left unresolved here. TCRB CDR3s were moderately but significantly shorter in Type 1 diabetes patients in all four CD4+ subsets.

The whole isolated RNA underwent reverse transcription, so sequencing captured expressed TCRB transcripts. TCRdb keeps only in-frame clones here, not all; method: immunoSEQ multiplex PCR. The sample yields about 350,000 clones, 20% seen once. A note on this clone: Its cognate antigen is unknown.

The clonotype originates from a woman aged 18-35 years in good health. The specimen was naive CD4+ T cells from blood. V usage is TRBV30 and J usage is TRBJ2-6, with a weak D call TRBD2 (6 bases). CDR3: CAWAGKRANVLTF. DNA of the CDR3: TGTGCCTGGGCGGGGAAAAGGGCCAACGTCCTGACTTTC.